A single sample is the source of the 16 T cell receptor beta chains below, sequenced in a study of OX40 agonist ivuxolimab in advanced cancers. Using immunoSEQ multiplex PCR, the repertoire was profiled, and TCRdb retains in-frame clones only, with some absent. The repertoire holds 100,000 or so clones, with about 84% as singletons. The sample consisted of CD4+ or CD8+ T cells sorted from blood, taken in a trial of the OX40 agonist ivuxolimab. These receptor sequences come from an adult with an advanced solid tumor such as melanoma, head and neck, liver or kidney cancer.

J is TRBJ1-1 and V is TRBV27; D is ambiguous. The CDR3 covers 13 residues. Germline V gene data show CDR1 as MNHEY and CDR2 as SMNVEV (reference sequence). With 8 bases removed from V and 4 bases from J, the gap between germline ends came to 14 bases. CDR3 in amino acids: CASSPLGSTEAFF. The CDR3 region has the DNA TGTGCCAGCTCACCCTTGGGGAGCACTGAAGCTTTCTTT.

The chain uses TRBV27 and TRBJ2-5, with a tentative D call TRBD2 (5 bases). Trimming stripped 7 bases from V and 5 bases from J, with 17 bases between. This CDR3 region has 14 residues. CDR1 and CDR2 from the germline V gene are MNHEY and SMNVEV (reference sequence). The chain's CDR3 is CASTSGVRGETQYF. In DNA form, the CDR3 reads TGTGCCAGCACCTCAGGCGTTCGAGGGGAGACCCAGTACTTC.

The chain carries TRBV27 and TRBJ1-5, with D uncertain. CDR1 is MNHEY and CDR2 is SMNVEV in the germline V gene (reference sequence). This CDR3 comprises 15 residues. V was trimmed by 2 bases and J by 0 bases, leaving 8 bases between them. The CDR3 bases are TGTGCCAGCAGTTTAGTCCCAGGTAGCAATCAGCCCCAGCATTTT. Protein: CASSLVPGSNQPQHF.

The CDR3 sequence is CAWSVSNQPQHF. As DNA, the CDR3 is TGTGCCTGGAGTGTTTCCAATCAGCCCCAGCATTTT. The chain recombines TRBV30 with TRBJ1-5; the D is unclear. This CDR3 has 12 amino acids. The V end was cut by 0 bases, the J end by 3 bases, with 3 bases between. Per germline, CDR1 GTSNPN and CDR2 SVGIG (reference sequence).

This chain joins TRBV4-1 and TRBJ1-6; D is unclear. CDR1 is MGHRA and CDR2 is YSYEKL in the germline V gene. Trimming stripped 1 base from V and 14 bases from J, with 15 bases between. This CDR3 has 14 amino acids. For the CDR3, the DNA is TGCGCCAGCAGCCAAGTTCAGGCTGATCCGGCCCTCCACTTT. This gives the protein CASSQVQADPALHF.

V and J are TRBV13 and TRBJ2-7, with TRBD1 matching 8 bases. The germline CDR1 and CDR2 sequences are PRHDT and FYEKMQ (reference sequence). V was pared by 3 bases and J by 5 bases, with 9 bases of the junction left unmatched. This CDR3 has 15 residues. CDR3 amino acids: CASSFGTTGEDEQYF. Here the CDR3 DNA reads TGTGCCAGCAGCTTCGGAACGACAGGGGAGGACGAGCAGTACTTC. The variable domain in full, completed from reference TRBV13 and TRBJ2-7, reads AAGVIQSPRHLIKEKRETATLKCYPIPRHDTVYWYQQGPGQDPQFLISFYEKMQSDKGSIPDRFSAQQFSDYHSELNMSSLELGDSALYFCASSFGTTGEDEQYFGPGTRLTVT.

This clone showed up just once. This chain joins TRBV27 and TRBJ2-1; D is possibly TRBD2 (5 bases). Deletions cut 2 bases from V and 2 bases from J, with 10 bases between. Germline V gene sequence: CDR1 MNHEY, CDR2 SMNVEV (reference sequence). This CDR3 is 15 amino acids long. The chain's CDR3 is CASSLNGGPYNEQFF. The CDR3 DNA sequence: TGTGCCAGCAGTTTAAACGGAGGCCCCTACAATGAGCAGTTCTTC.

This clone was seen just once. The chain employs TRBV7-2 and TRBJ2-7, with D perhaps TRBD2 (5 bases). Germline V gene lookup returns CDR1 SGHTA and CDR2 FQGNSA. Deletions cut 4 bases from V and 7 bases from J, with 11 bases between. There are 12 residues in the CDR3. CDR3: CASSSTSGEQYF. The CDR3 DNA follows: TGTGCCAGCAGCTCGACGTCGGGGGAGCAGTACTTC.

The rearrangement joins TRBV11-2 to TRBJ1-6; D remains unclear. CDR3 length equals 14 residues. CDR1 and CDR2 (germline): SGHAT, FQNNGV. V lost 4 bases and J lost 7, with 11 bases in between. CDR3 loop: CASSYVPGNSPLHF. CDR3 sequence (DNA): TGTGCCAGCAGCTATGTACCGGGAAATTCACCCCTCCACTTT.

V is TRBV27 and J is TRBJ2-5; 10 positions match TRBD1. The germline V gene encodes CDR1 MNHEY and CDR2 SMNVEV (reference sequence). The CDR3 loop spans 16 amino acids. After removal of 2 bases from V and 5 bases from J, the junction contained 8 bases not matched to a gene. As DNA, the CDR3 is TGTGCCAGCAGTTTAAATTCTGAGGGACAGGGGGAGACCCAGTACTTC. Amino acid sequence: CASSLNSEGQGETQYF.

This clone turned up a few times. The gene calls are TRBV19 and TRBJ1-5; 7 positions match TRBD1. Losses at the gene ends were 5 bases for V and 2 bases for J; bases not matched to a gene: 6. Germline CDR1 reads LNHDA; CDR2 reads SQIVND (reference sequence). The CDR3 has 15 residues. The DNA of the CDR3 is TGTGCCAGTAGTGGGGCCGACAGGGGCAATCAGCCCCAGCATTTT. Translating it yields CASSGADRGNQPQHF.

The chain couples TRBV7-8 to TRBJ1-5; D may be TRBD1 (5 bases). The V end lost 5 bases, the J end lost 1 base, and 15 bases lay between the germline ends. Germline CDR1 reads SGHVS; CDR2 reads FQNEAQ. The CDR3 is made up of 16 amino acids. CDR3 sequence reads: CASSRGMGGSNQPQHF. The DNA for the CDR3 is TGTGCCAGCAGCCGAGGCATGGGGGGAAGCAATCAGCCCCAGCATTTT.

The CDR3 here is CASSQDRASGDEQYF. The CDR3 nucleotides read TGCGCCAGCAGCCAAGATCGGGCTAGCGGAGACGAGCAGTACTTC. The chain is built from TRBV4-1 and TRBJ2-7, with 7 bases fitting TRBD2. The CDR3 sequence is 15 residues long. Germline lookup yields CDR1 MGHRA and CDR2 YSYEKL. Germline trimming cut 0 bases from V and 5 bases from J; bases unmatched to any gene: 7.

This clone has just a few counts. This chain uses TRBV7-6 with TRBJ1-5; TRBD1 agrees at 8 bases. The CDR3 is 14 residues long. V trimming: 5 bases; J trimming: 6 bases; junction bases outside the gene matches: 6. Per the germline V gene, CDR1 is SGHVS and CDR2 is FNYEAQ. As DNA, the CDR3 is TGTGCCAGCAGCCCCGACAGGGGTAGTCAGCCCCAGCATTTT. Translation gives CASSPDRGSQPQHF.

This clone appeared a few times. The V gene is TRBV2, the J gene TRBJ2-7; TRBD2 aligns across 12 bases. Germline assignment: CDR1 SNHLY and CDR2 FYNNEI. This CDR3 spans 14 amino acids. V lost 6 bases, J lost 7 bases, and 7 bases stayed unmatched. CDR3 loop: CASSLAGGLVEQYF. Here the CDR3 DNA reads TGTGCCAGCAGCCTAGCGGGAGGGCTGGTTGAGCAGTACTTC.

The chain couples TRBV9 to TRBJ2-7; the match to TRBD2 covers 7 bases. This CDR3 comprises 14 residues. Germline CDR1 and CDR2: SGDLS and YYNGEE. V shed 3 bases, J shed 4 bases, and the junction held 7 bases outside the gene matches. CDR3: CASSAGTISYEQYF. CDR3 bases: TGTGCCAGCAGCGCCGGGACTATAAGTTACGAGCAGTACTTC.